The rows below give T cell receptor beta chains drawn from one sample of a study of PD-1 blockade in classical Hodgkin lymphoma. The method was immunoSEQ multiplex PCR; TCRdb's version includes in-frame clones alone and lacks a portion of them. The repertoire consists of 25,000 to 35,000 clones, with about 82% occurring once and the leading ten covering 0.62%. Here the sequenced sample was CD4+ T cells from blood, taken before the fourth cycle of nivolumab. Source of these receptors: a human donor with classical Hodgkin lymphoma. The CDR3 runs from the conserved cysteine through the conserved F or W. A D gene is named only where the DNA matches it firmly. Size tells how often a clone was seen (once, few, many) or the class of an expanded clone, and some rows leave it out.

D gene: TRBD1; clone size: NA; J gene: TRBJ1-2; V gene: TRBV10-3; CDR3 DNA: TGTGCCATCACCTCAGGGACAGGCGGGATACTCGGCTACACCTTC; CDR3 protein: CAITSGTGGILGYTF
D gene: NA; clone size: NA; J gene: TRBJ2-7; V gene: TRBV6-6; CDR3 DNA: TGTGCCAGCCTAGGGAATCTATTTTCGTACGAGCAGTACTTC; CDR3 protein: CASLGNLFSYEQYF
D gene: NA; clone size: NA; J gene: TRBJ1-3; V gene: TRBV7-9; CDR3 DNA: TGTGCCAGCAGCTTTCCGGTGATAGGAAACACCATATATTTT; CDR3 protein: CASSFPVIGNTIYF
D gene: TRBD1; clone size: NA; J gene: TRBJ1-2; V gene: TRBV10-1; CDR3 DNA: TGCGCCAGCAGTGTCGACAGGGACTATGGCTACACCTTC; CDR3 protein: CASSVDRDYGYTF
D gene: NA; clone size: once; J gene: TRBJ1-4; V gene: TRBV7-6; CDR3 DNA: TGTGCCAGCAGCCCCCGGGTTGATCAGAATGAAAAACTGTTTTTT; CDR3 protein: CASSPRVDQNEKLFF
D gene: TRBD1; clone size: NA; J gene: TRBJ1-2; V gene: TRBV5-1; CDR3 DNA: TGCGCCAGCAGCTTCGTCGGACAGGGGGATTATGGCTACACCTTC; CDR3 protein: CASSFVGQGDYGYTF
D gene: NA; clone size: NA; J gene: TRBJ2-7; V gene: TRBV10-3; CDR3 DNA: TGTGCCATCAGTTTCCAAGGAGGAGTAATGGAGCAGTACTTC; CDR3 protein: CAISFQGGVMEQYF
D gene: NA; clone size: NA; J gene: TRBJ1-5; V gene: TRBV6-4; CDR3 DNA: TGTGCCAGCTTTGGAGGGTGCTGGCGTGCGCCCCAGCATTTT; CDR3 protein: CASFGGCWRAPQHF
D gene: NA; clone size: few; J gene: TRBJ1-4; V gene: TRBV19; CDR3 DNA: TGTGCCAGTAGGGGAGGGGAAAAACTGTTTTTT; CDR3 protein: CASRGGEKLFF
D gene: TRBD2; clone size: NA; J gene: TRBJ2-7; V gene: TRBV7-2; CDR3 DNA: TGTGCCAGCAGCCGGGAGGAGTACTTC; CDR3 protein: CASSREEYF
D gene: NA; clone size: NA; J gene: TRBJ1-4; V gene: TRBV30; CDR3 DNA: TGTGCCTGGAGTGTACGGCGAGCTGAAAAACTGTTTTTT; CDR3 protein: CAWSVRRAEKLFF
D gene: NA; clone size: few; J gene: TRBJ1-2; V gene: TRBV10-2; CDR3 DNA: TGCGCCAGCAGTGTAGGCCCTACCTTCTATGGCTACACCTTC; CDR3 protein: CASSVGPTFYGYTF
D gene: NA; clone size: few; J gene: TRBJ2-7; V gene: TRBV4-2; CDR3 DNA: TGTGCCAGCAGCCAAGGGGTGGAGAGGCAGCAGTACTTC; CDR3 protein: CASSQGVERQQYF
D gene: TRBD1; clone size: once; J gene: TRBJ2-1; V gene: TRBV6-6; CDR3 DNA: TGTGCCAGCAGTGGCGACAGGGGCTATGAGCAGTTCTTC; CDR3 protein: CASSGDRGYEQFF
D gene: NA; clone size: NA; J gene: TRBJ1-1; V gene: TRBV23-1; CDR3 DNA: TGCGCCAGCAGTCTGCAACAGGAGGAGCGTATTGAAGCTTTCTTT; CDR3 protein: CASSLQQEERIEAFF
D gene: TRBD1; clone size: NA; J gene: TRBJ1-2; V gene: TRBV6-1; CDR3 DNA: TGTGCCAGCAGTCACTCGACAGGGGGCGAAGGCTACACCTTC; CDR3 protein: CASSHSTGGEGYTF
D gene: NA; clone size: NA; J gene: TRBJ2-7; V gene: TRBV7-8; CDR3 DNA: TGTGCCAGCAGCTTAGCGGAGGGATCCACCTACGAGCAGTACTTC; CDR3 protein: CASSLAEGSTYEQYF
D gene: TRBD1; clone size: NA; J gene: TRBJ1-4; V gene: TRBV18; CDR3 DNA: TGTGCCAGCTCCAAACGGCAGGGACAGAGTAATGAAAAACTGTTTTTT; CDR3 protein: CASSKRQGQSNEKLFF
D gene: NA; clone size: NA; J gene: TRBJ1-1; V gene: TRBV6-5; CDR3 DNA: TGTGCCAGCAGTTACTCGCTTAACATTGTGAACACTGAAGCTTTCTTT; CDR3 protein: CASSYSLNIVNTEAFF
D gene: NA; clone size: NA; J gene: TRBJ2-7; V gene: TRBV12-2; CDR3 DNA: TGTGCAAGTCGCTCCTGCAGGCAGTCGATCTACGAGCAGTACTTC; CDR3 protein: CASRSCRQSIYEQYF
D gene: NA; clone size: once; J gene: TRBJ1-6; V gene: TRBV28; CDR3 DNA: TGTGCCAGCAGACAGACTTCCAGCTCCTATAATTCACCCCTCCACTTT; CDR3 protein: CASRQTSSSYNSPLHF
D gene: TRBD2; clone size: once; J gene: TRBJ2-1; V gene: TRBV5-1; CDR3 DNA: TGCGCCAGCAGCACCGGGACTAGGTACAATGAGCAGTTCTTC; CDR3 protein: CASSTGTRYNEQFF
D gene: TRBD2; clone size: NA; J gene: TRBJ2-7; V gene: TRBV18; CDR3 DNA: TGTGCCAGCTCACCACCCGGGGGGGAAGGGCAGTACTTC; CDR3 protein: CASSPPGGEGQYF
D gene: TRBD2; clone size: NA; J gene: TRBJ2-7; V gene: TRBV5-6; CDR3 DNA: TGTGCCAGCAGCTTTGAGTTAGCGGGAGGCCACGAGCAGTACTTC; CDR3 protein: CASSFELAGGHEQYF
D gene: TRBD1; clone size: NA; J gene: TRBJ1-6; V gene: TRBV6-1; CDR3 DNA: TGTGCCAGCAGAGCACCAGGGGGGTTTAATTCACCCCTCCACTTT; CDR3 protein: CASRAPGGFNSPLHF
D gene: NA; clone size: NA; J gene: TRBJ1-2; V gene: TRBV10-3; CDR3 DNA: TGTGCCATCAGCGCTCGAGGGTTGGAGGGACACCGGGATATGGGCTATGGCTACACCTTC; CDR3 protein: CAISARGLEGHRDMGYGYTF
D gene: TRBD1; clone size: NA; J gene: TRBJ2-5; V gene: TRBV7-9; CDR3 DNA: TGTGCCAGCAGCTTTCCTGGGACAGGGCAAGAGACCCAGTACTTC; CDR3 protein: CASSFPGTGQETQYF
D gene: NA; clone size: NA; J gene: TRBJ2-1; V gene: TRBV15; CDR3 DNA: TGTGCCACCAGCAGTCCGGCCCCCCAGGGTAATGAGCAGTTCTTC; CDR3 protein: CATSSPAPQGNEQFF
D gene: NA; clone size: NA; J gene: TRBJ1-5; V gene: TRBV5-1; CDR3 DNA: TGCGCCAGCAGCTTGGATGGACAGTCTAGCAATCAGCCCCAGCATTTT; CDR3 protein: CASSLDGQSSNQPQHF
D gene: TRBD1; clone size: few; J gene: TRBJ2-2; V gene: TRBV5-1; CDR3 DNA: TGCGCCAGCAGCTCGACAGGGGTTACCGGGGAGCTGTTTTTT; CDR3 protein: CASSSTGVTGELFF
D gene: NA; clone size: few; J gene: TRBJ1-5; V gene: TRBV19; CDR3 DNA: TGTGCCAGTAGTGAACAGCCCTCTGGGCAGCCCCAGCATTTT; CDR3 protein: CASSEQPSGQPQHF
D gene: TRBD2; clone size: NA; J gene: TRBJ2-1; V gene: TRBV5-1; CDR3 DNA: TGCGCCAGCAGCTTGGCAGGGACTAGCGGTAATGAGCAGTTCTTC; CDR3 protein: CASSLAGTSGNEQFF
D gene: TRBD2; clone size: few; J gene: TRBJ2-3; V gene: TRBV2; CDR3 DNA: TGTGCCACCTCGACTAGCGGGGCTAGCACAGATACGCAGTATTTT; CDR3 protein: CATSTSGASTDTQYF
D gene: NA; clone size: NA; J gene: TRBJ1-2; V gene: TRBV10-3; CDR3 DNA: TGTGCCATCAATGCGGGTCAGGTCTTGTCGTTCCCGGAGGGCTACACCTTC; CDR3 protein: CAINAGQVLSFPEGYTF
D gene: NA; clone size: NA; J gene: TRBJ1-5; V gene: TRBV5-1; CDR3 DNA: TGCGCCAGCAGGGAACAGGAAAATCAGCCCCAGCATTTT; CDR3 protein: CASREQENQPQHF
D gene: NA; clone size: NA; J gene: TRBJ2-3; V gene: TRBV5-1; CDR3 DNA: TGCGCCAGCAGCTTGGTGGGGCAGAGGGCAGATACGCAGTATTTT; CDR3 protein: CASSLVGQRADTQYF
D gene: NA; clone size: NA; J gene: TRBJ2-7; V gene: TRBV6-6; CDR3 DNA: TGTGCCAGCAGTCCGGATGGACAGCGAGGATCCTACGAGCAGTACTTC; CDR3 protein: CASSPDGQRGSYEQYF
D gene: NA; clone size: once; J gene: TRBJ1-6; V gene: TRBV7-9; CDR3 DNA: TGTGCCAGCAGCTTACAGGGTGATAATTCACCCCTCCACTTT; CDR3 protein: CASSLQGDNSPLHF
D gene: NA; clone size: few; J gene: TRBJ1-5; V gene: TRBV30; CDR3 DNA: TGTGCCTGGAGTCCAGGGGTTAACAATCAGCCCCAGCATTTT; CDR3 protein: CAWSPGVNNQPQHF
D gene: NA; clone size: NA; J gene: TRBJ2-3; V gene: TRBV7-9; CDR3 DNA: TGTGCCAGCAGACCATATAGGACGGAGTCAGATACGCAGTATTTT; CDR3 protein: CASRPYRTESDTQYF
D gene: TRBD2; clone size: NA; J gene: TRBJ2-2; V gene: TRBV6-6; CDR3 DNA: TGTGCCAGCAACCAACTAGCGGGGGGGCCCGGGGAGCTGTTTTTT; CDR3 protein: CASNQLAGGPGELFF
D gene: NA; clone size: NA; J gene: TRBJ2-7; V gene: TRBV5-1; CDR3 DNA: NA; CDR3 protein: CASSLIRGAVGQGSTF
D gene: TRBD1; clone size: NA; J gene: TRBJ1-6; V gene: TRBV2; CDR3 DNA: TGTGCCAACACCCGGGACAGAGATTCACCCCTCCACTTT; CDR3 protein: CANTRDRDSPLHF